One T cell receptor beta chain is described in this entry. What it recognizes is unknown. The data were taken from a study of T-cell reconstitution after alpha-beta-depleted transplantation in children. Germline loops: CDR1 DFQATT, CDR2 SNEGSKA (reference sequence). The CDR3 loop spans 14 amino acids. The V end was cut by 0 bases, the J end by 5 bases, with 14 bases between. Library preparation (for TCRbeta) was performed with unique molecular identifiers. Each CDR3 protein is one row after TCRdb ran MiXCR on the PCR reads. This repertoire shows just over 950,000 distinct CDR3 sequences, about 31% found once; its top ten account for around 30%. Study results and caveats: In some patients, recipient T cells and intrathymic progenitors surviving conditioning explained high day-60 diversity. Two months or so post-transplant, alpha-beta T cells reportedly derived from several hundred expanded graft clones. T-cell numbers and diversity one year post-transplant derived largely from freshly generated T cells.

The clonotype originates from a boy in the first two years of life who had a stem cell transplant for SCID, so the T cells may come from the graft donor. Specimen: PBMCs, mostly from graft donor cells, collected 360 days after TCRalphabeta/CD19-depleted stem cell transplant. The chain employs TRBV20-1 and TRBJ2-7; a possible D gene is TRBD2 (5 bases). CDR3 sequence reads: CSARDSGKADEQYF. Here the CDR3 DNA reads TGCAGTGCTAGAGACTCGGGAAAAGCGGACGAGCAGTACTTC.